The source of this TCR beta chain is a study of T cell responses to AZD1222 COVID-19 vaccine. The CDR3 extends over 13 amino acids. Germline CDR1 and CDR2: SQVTM and ANQGSEA. Trimming stripped 4 bases from V and 1 base from J, with 7 bases between. The data were produced by immunoSEQ multiplex PCR, yet TCRdb's version contains in-frame clones alone and is incomplete. The sample consists of roughly 80,000 clones, 90% of them appearing once. Findings of the study overall: Baseline serostatus was positive in only six AZD1222 recipients. Researchers took repertoire samples only after the peak T cell response had come. Regions left unmutated in variants are reportedly the target of nearly half of spike-specific TCRs.

Pooled in the analysis were second doses at about 4 or about 12 weeks. Comment on this clone: Antigen unknown.

The TCR was taken from an adult who received the AZD1222 COVID-19 vaccine. The material sequenced was peripheral blood, taken 28 days after the second AZD1222 dose. The genes are TRBV29-1 and TRBJ2-2; D gene unclear. The CDR3 DNA reads TGCAGCGTTGCCAGGTTGAACACCGGGGAGCTGTTTTTT. Translation gives CSVARLNTGELFF.